The subject of this entry is one TCR beta chain. Per the authors' pipeline: Estimates of nucleated cell counts were drawn from the amplification of reference gene primers. TCRdb's copy holds only in-frame clones and misses some; the assay was immunoSEQ multiplex PCR. V and J calls and clone size follow that table, whereas D and trimming were derived from the DNA. The sample consists of roughly 73,000 clones, roughly four fifths of them appearing once. Deletions cut 0 bases from V and 2 bases from J, with 6 bases between. From germline, CDR1 is SGDLS and CDR2 YYNGEE. The CDR3 totals 14 residues. This sample was included in a study of blood T cell repertoires in COVID-19. About the study: Acute and convalescent COVID-19 specimens originated in the United States, Italy and Spain. T cells, B-cell-depleted T cells, or PBMCs provided the cDNA or gDNA that served as material.

This receptor was obtained from a woman aged 70-85 years with acute or convalescent COVID-19. The specimen was peripheral blood. V gene TRBV9 combines with J gene TRBJ1-3; D perhaps matches TRBD1 (6 bases). The CDR3 reads CASSVGQAGNTIYF. Here the CDR3 DNA reads TGTGCCAGCAGCGTAGGACAGGCTGGAAACACCATATATTTT.